Below, 23 T cell receptor beta chains from the same sample are listed, as sequenced in a study of blood T cell repertoires in COVID-19. Clones were read by immunoSEQ multiplex PCR, and TCRdb kept only the in-frame ones, dropping some. The table includes 90,000 to 130,000 clones, approximately 86% detected once. Sample: peripheral blood. The receptors were sampled from a man aged 35 to 55 with acute or convalescent COVID-19.

V gene TRBV9 combines with J gene TRBJ1-2, with 8 bases identical to TRBD1. The CDR3 covers 15 residues. Germline V gene data show CDR1 as SGDLS and CDR2 as YYNGEE. Germline trimming cut 0 bases from V and 8 bases from J; bases unmatched to any gene: 9. The CDR3 nucleotides are TGTGCCAGCAGCGTAGAGGGGCAGGGGGCGGGAGGCTACACCTTC. This gives the protein CASSVEGQGAGGYTF.

This clone showed up just once. The chain's CDR3 is CASSQGGEPQHF. As DNA, the CDR3 is TGTGCCAGCAGTCAGGGGGGTGAGCCCCAGCATTTT. The chain combines TRBV2 with TRBJ1-5; 7 nucleotides match TRBD1. The CDR3 contains 12 residues. Germline V lookup: CDR1 SNHLY, CDR2 FYNNEI. V lost 5 bases, J lost 8 bases, and 3 bases stayed unmatched.

This clone was recorded only once. The V call is TRBV2, the J call TRBJ1-1; a weak D match, TRBD1 (6 bases). V was shortened by 5 bases and J by 0 bases, with 10 bases between the two germline ends. Germline V gives CDR1 SNHLY, CDR2 FYNNEI. The CDR3 spans 14 residues. Here the CDR3 reads CASSQGTLNTEAFF. The DNA for the CDR3 is TGTGCCAGCAGTCAAGGGACACTGAACACTGAAGCTTTCTTT. The full variable domain, in which reference TRBV2 and TRBJ1-1 provide the parts outside the CDR3, is EPEVTQTPSHQVTQMGQEVILRCVPISNHLYFYWYRQILGQKVEFLVSFYNNEISEKSEIFDDQFSVERPDGSNFTLKIRSTKLEDSAMYFCASSQGTLNTEAFFGQGTRLTVV.

The CDR3 DNA reads TGCAGTGCTAGAGTAGCGAACGAGCAGTTCTTC. Translated, it gives CSARVANEQFF. The chain carries TRBV20-1 and TRBJ2-1; D might be TRBD2 (5 bases). Germline CDR1 is DFQATT and CDR2 is SNEGSKA (reference sequence). This CDR3 region has 11 residues. V lost 1 base to trimming and J lost 10 bases, with 8 bases between them.

This rearrangement joins TRBV19 to TRBJ2-5; 8 bases agree with TRBD2. This CDR3 has 15 residues. After removal of 5 bases from V and 2 bases from J, the junction contained 7 bases not matched to a gene. The V gene's germline CDR1 is LNHDA and CDR2 SQIVND (reference sequence). CDR3 residues: CASSPGGVLQETQYF. CDR3 nucleotides: TGTGCCAGTAGTCCCGGGGGGGTACTGCAAGAGACCCAGTACTTC. The full variable domain, in which reference TRBV19 and TRBJ2-5 provide the parts outside the CDR3, is DGGITQSPKYLFRKEGQNVTLSCEQNLNHDAMYWYRQDPGQGLRLIYYSQIVNDFQKGDIAEGYSVSREKKESFPLTVTSAQKNPTAFYLCASSPGGVLQETQYFGPGTRLLVL.

The chain is built from TRBV3-1 (or the pseudogene TRBV3-2) and TRBJ1-1; TRBD1 matches at 10 bases. Trimming at V came to 4 bases and at J to 5 bases, leaving 7 bases not matched to a gene. Germline V gene lookup returns CDR1 LGHDT and CDR2 YNNKEL (reference sequence). The CDR3 totals 15 residues. CDR3 loop: CASSRAGQGRTEAFF. CDR3 DNA: TGTGCCAGCAGCCGAGCGGGACAGGGGAGAACTGAAGCTTTCTTT.

J is TRBJ2-1 and V is TRBV11-3; weak D call: TRBD2 (5 bases). The CDR3 consists of 13 residues. Per the germline V gene, CDR1 is SGHNT and CDR2 is YENEEA. Trimming stripped 4 bases from V and 7 bases from J, with 11 bases between. CDR3 sequence reads: CASSSSTGNEQFF. The CDR3 nucleotides are TGTGCCAGCAGCTCGAGCACGGGGAATGAGCAGTTCTTC.

The V gene is TRBV5-6, the J gene TRBJ2-1; D is perhaps TRBD2 (6 bases). CDR1 SGHDT and CDR2 YYEEEE come from the germline V gene. V shed 2 bases and J shed 9 bases, with 24 bases lying between them. CDR3 length equals 17 residues. The CDR3 DNA follows: TGTGCCAGCAGCTTAAGATTCACGGGAGAAATCCGTAGTGAGCAGTTCTTC. It specifies CASSLRFTGEIRSEQFF. Filled out from reference TRBV5-6 and TRBJ2-1, the complete variable domain reads DAGVTQSPTHLIKTRGQQVTLRCSPKSGHDTVSWYQQALGQGPQFIFQYYEEEERQRGNFPDRFSGHQFPNYSSELNVNALLLGDSALYLCASSLRFTGEIRSEQFFGPGTRLTVL.

The rearrangement joins TRBV6-6 to TRBJ1-6; unclear D gene. V shed 7 bases and J shed 2 bases, with 12 bases lying between them. CDR1 is MNHNY, CDR2 SVGAGI, per germline (reference sequence). This CDR3 has 15 residues. CDR3 in DNA: TGTGCCAGCATTTTCGGGGAGACCTATAATTCACCCCTCCACTTT. It yields the protein CASIFGETYNSPLHF.

The chain employs TRBV18 and TRBJ1-3; D might be TRBD1 (6 bases). Germline V lookup: CDR1 KGHSH, CDR2 LQKENI. Trimming shortened V by 6 bases and J by 0 bases, and 12 bases separated the two germline ends. The CDR3 is 15 residues long. The CDR3 nucleotides are TGTGCCAGCTCCTTCGACAGGTTCTCTGGAAACACCATATATTTT. Its protein is CASSFDRFSGNTIYF.

This clone was seen only once. The chain combines TRBV29-1 with TRBJ2-7; 7 positions match TRBD1. Trimming removed 4 bases from V and 3 bases from J; junction bases left unmatched: 3. The CDR3 totals 12 residues. Germline V gene lookup returns CDR1 SQVTM and CDR2 ANQGSEA. In DNA form, the CDR3 reads TGCAGCGTTGGGCCAGGGGGCTACGAGCAGTACTTC. This codes for CSVGPGGYEQYF.

The V call is TRBV2, the J call TRBJ2-5; TRBD2 matches at 7 bases. The CDR3 contains 15 residues. V lost 5 bases, J lost 3 bases, and 9 bases stayed unmatched. Germline values: CDR1 SNHLY, CDR2 FYNNEI. DNA for the CDR3: TGTGCCAGCAGTTATGGCGGGGCGGGGGAAGAGACCCAGTACTTC. This translates into CASSYGGAGEETQYF.

CDR3 in amino acids: CASSRGSTDTQYF. DNA of the CDR3: TGCGCCAGCAGCCGAGGGAGCACAGATACGCAGTATTTT. V and J are TRBV4-1 and TRBJ2-3, with D possibly matching TRBD2 (5 bases). The germline gives CDR1 MGHRA, CDR2 YSYEKL. V was shortened by 4 bases and J by 0 bases, with 5 bases between the two germline ends. The CDR3 runs to 13 residues.

In this sample, this clone turned up a few times. The rearrangement links TRBV10-2 to TRBJ2-7; TRBD2 might be the D (6 bases). CDR3 size: 14 residues. Germline V CDR1 and CDR2: WSHSY, SAAADI. The V gene lost 4 bases and the J gene lost 3 bases, with 13 bases spanning the gap. CDR3 coding DNA: TGCGCCAGCAGTGTTGGTGGACTACGCTACGAGCAGTACTTC. It specifies CASSVGGLRYEQYF.

The chain combines TRBV27 with TRBJ1-5, with TRBD1 as a possible D gene (5 bases). This CDR3 contains 14 residues. Germline CDR1 and CDR2: MNHEY and SMNVEV (reference sequence). The ends were cut back, 2 bases at V and 7 bases at J, with 12 bases in the middle. The CDR3: CASSLKGLGQPQHF. CDR3 nucleotides: TGTGCCAGCAGTTTAAAGGGGCTCGGGCAGCCCCAGCATTTT.

This clone appeared a few times. CDR3 protein: CASSARTGGVYGYTF. CDR3 bases: TGCGCCAGCAGCGCAAGGACAGGGGGCGTCTATGGCTACACCTTC. The rearrangement links TRBV5-1 to TRBJ1-2; TRBD1 agrees at 11 bases. There are 15 residues in the CDR3. J lost 4 bases, V lost 4 bases, and 6 bases had no gene match. CDR1 is SGHRS and CDR2 is YFSETQ in the germline V gene.

The chain combines TRBV4-3 with TRBJ1-4, with 10 positions matching TRBD1. Looked up from germline, CDR1 is LGHNA and CDR2 is YSLEER. The CDR3 length is 17 residues. V was clipped by 0 bases and J by 5 bases; unmatched bases: 6. This chain's CDR3 is CASSQDRQTGGNEKLFF. CDR3 in DNA: TGCGCCAGCAGCCAAGATCGGCAGACAGGGGGCAATGAAAAACTGTTTTTT.

This clone has a single count. This chain uses TRBV21-1 with TRBJ2-2; the table's D call TRBD1 went unverified against the DNA. TRBV21-1 is given as a pseudogene. CDR3 length equals 15 residues. The CDR3 DNA is TGTGCCAGCAGCAAAGGGGGTCCAGGGAACGGGGAGCTGTTTTTT. Translation: CASSKGGPGNGELFF.

The chain recombines TRBV27 with TRBJ2-5; 7 nucleotides agree with TRBD1. The length of the CDR3 is 14 residues. Germline-derived CDR1 and CDR2 are MNHEY and SMNVEV (reference sequence). V was clipped by 6 bases and J by 1 base; unmatched bases: 5. DNA for the CDR3: TGTGCCAGCAGCACAGGGGCAACCCAAGAGACCCAGTACTTC. It yields the protein CASSTGATQETQYF.

The chain uses TRBV5-6 and TRBJ1-2, with no clear D. Germline V gene sequence: CDR1 SGHDT, CDR2 YYEEEE. The V and J ends lost 4 bases and 4 bases respectively, with 8 bases between them. The CDR3 has 12 amino acids. The CDR3, as DNA: TGTGCCAGCAGCCAATCTAGCTATGGCTACACCTTC. It is translated as CASSQSSYGYTF.

This clone was picked up a small number of times. The rearrangement links TRBV5-1 to TRBJ1-1; D might be TRBD1 (6 bases). CDR1 and CDR2 from the germline V gene are SGHRS and YFSETQ. This CDR3 has 14 amino acids. Trimming left V 4 bases short and J 4 bases short, with 14 bases between. The CDR3 is CASSARGLGTEAFF. The CDR3, as DNA: TGCGCCAGCAGCGCCAGGGGCCTGGGCACTGAAGCTTTCTTT.

V gene TRBV18 combines with J gene TRBJ2-2; 9 bases align to TRBD1. Germline V gives CDR1 KGHSH, CDR2 LQKENI. V lost 6 bases and J lost 0; bases outside the gene matches: 5. The CDR3 spans 16 residues. As DNA, the CDR3 is TGTGCCAGCTCGGTAACAGGGGGCGCGAACACCGGGGAGCTGTTTTTT. The encoded protein is CASSVTGGANTGELFF.

This rearrangement joins TRBV5-1 to TRBJ2-7, with TRBD1 matching over 10 bases. This CDR3 contains 13 residues. The germline gives CDR1 SGHRS, CDR2 YFSETQ. V shed 7 bases, J shed 0 bases, and the junction held 1 base outside the gene matches. CDR3 DNA: TGCGCCAGCGGGACAGGGGTCTCCTACGAGCAGTACTTC. It is translated as CASGTGVSYEQYF.